This paragraph covers one TCR beta chain sequence. V lost 4 bases to trimming and J lost 2 bases, with 16 bases between them. This CDR3 comprises 15 residues. Germline CDR1 SGHRS, CDR2 YFSETQ. The sample is drawn from a study of blood T cells in healthy people across ages. A sample-barcoded 5' primer and a J-beta primer mix were used in a second PCR of roughly 7 to 11 cycles. TCRdb passed the 5' RACE reads through MiXCR, listing each CDR3 protein once. The sample lists 1.5 million to 2 million distinct CDR3 sequences, roughly 28% occurring once. This rearrangement joins TRBV5-1 to TRBJ2-7; D is undetermined. The sequenced sample was blood. The sequence was obtained from a woman in her 30s in good health. Here the CDR3 DNA reads TGCGCCAGCAGCCCGCGGCAGGCCCAGGCCTACGAGCAGTACTTC. It yields the protein CASSPRQAQAYEQYF.